The 17 T cell receptor beta chains below all came from one sample that was sequenced in a study of T cells in Graves' hyperthyroidism and ophthalmopathy. Authors of the study amplified TCR beta CDR3 regions from RNA transcripts. The TCR CDR3 was amplified in a first-round RT-PCR using the HTBI primer set. One entry per CDR3 protein, called by TCRdb with MiXCR from the multiplex PCR reads. The table has some 500,000 distinct CDR3 sequences, around 15% seen once; the top ten hold around 17%. Sequencing was performed on blood. The receptors derive from a woman under 30 with Graves' hyperthyroidism.

CDR3 residues: CSARAQVNTEAFF. Here the CDR3 DNA reads TGCAGTGCTAGGGCCCAGGTGAACACTGAAGCTTTCTTT. The chain couples TRBV20-1 to TRBJ1-1; D is unresolved. This CDR3 region has 13 residues. Trimming stripped 3 bases from V and 0 bases from J, with 8 bases between. The germline gives CDR1 DFQATT, CDR2 SNEGSKA (reference sequence).

At least ten counts were recorded for this clonotype. The chain is built from TRBV28 and TRBJ1-2; D perhaps matches TRBD1 (6 bases). Germline V gives CDR1 MDHEN, CDR2 SYDVKM. With 6 bases removed from V and 6 bases from J, the gap between germline ends came to 29 bases. This CDR3 region has 18 residues. The CDR3 sequence: CASSRKLWTEHVRDGYTF. CDR3 in DNA: TGTGCCAGCAGCCGCAAATTATGGACAGAACATGTTAGGGATGGCTACACCTTC.

This chain links TRBV20-1 with TRBJ2-7; TRBD2 aligns across 11 bases. V lost 6 bases and J lost 3; bases outside the gene matches: 4. Germline assignment: CDR1 DFQATT and CDR2 SNEGSKA (reference sequence). CDR3 length equals 13 residues. As DNA, the CDR3 is TGCAGTGCAACCGGGACTAGCGGCTACGAGCAGTACTTC. Protein sequence: CSATGTSGYEQYF.

This clonotype was counted many times. The genes are TRBV11-2 and TRBJ1-5; no clear D gene. The V and J ends lost 0 bases and 7 bases respectively, with 13 bases between them. The CDR3 runs 15 residues. Germline V gene lookup returns CDR1 SGHAT and CDR2 FQNNGV. CDR3 DNA sequence: TGTGCCAGCAGCTTAGATATTAGGTTCGACCAGCCCCAGCATTTT. This gives the protein CASSLDIRFDQPQHF.

The sample holds many counts of this clonotype. The rearrangement joins TRBV6-2 or TRBV6-3 to TRBJ2-5; 10 bases agree with TRBD1. This CDR3 spans 16 amino acids. V lost 2 bases to trimming and J lost 5 bases; unmatched junction nucleotides: 8. Looked up from germline, CDR1 is MNHEY and CDR2 is SVGEGT. The CDR3 DNA sequence: TGTGCCAGCAGTTACCGGACAGGGGGGATTCTGGAGACCCAGTACTTC. It specifies CASSYRTGGILETQYF.

Many counts were recorded for this clonotype. The gene calls are TRBV25-1 and TRBJ2-1, with 11 bases lining up with TRBD2. The J segment lost 4 bases and the V segment lost 0 bases, leaving 23 bases of the junction unmatched. The length of the CDR3 is 23 residues. Germline CDR1 is MGHDK and CDR2 is SYGVNS. CDR3 nucleotides: TGTGCCAGCAGTGAATACCCGGGAGGGGCTAGCGGGAGGCCCTCCTATACGTACAATGAGCAGTTCTTC. Residues: CASSEYPGGASGRPSYTYNEQFF.

At least ten counts were recorded for this clonotype. The chain recombines TRBV20-1 with TRBJ1-1; D possibly corresponds to TRBD1 (5 bases). Germline V CDR1 and CDR2: DFQATT, SNEGSKA (reference sequence). V was cut by 6 bases and J by 1 base, with 12 bases left in between. CDR3 length equals 13 residues. The CDR3 sequence: CSAMGLANTEAFF. The DNA for the CDR3 is TGCAGTGCGATGGGACTCGCGAACACTGAAGCTTTCTTT.

This rearrangement joins TRBV5-5 to TRBJ1-1; D is ambiguous. Trimming cost V 1 base and J 1 base, with 11 bases left between them. Germline V gene lookup returns CDR1 SGHKS and CDR2 YYEKEE (reference sequence). The CDR3 has 15 residues. In DNA form, the CDR3 reads TGTGCCAGCAGCTTGATCCCAGATACGAACACTGAAGCTTTCTTT. This sequence encodes CASSLIPDTNTEAFF. Based on the CDR3 plus reference TRBV5-5 and TRBJ1-1, the full variable domain is DAGVTQSPTHLIKTRGQQVTLRCSPISGHKSVSWYQQVLGQGPQFIFQYYEKEERGRGNFPDRFSARQFPNYSSELNVNALLLGDSALYLCASSLIPDTNTEAFFGQGTRLTVV.

This chain joins TRBV11-3 and TRBJ2-2, with 7 bases fitting TRBD2. Germline CDR1 reads SGHNT; CDR2 reads YENEEA. J lost 5 bases, V lost 4 bases, and 7 bases had no gene match. This CDR3 comprises 15 residues. This CDR3 reads CASSSSGSVTGELFF. In nucleotides, the CDR3 is TGTGCCAGCAGCTCTAGCGGTTCAGTGACCGGGGAGCTGTTTTTT.

At least ten counts were recorded for this clonotype. The CDR3 DNA is TGCAGTGCTAGCCGCGGGACAGCGCCTAAAGCTTTCTTT. It yields the protein CSASRGTAPKAFF. This sequence joins TRBV20-1 and TRBJ1-1; 7 bases are shared with TRBD1. The V gene's germline CDR1 is DFQATT and CDR2 SNEGSKA (reference sequence). V dropped 3 bases and J dropped 9; count of bases not matched to a gene: 10. CDR3 length: 13 residues.

In its sample, this clonotype was seen many times. This rearrangement joins TRBV12-3 or TRBV12-4 to TRBJ2-7; D may be TRBD1 or TRBD2 (5 bases each). V shed 5 bases and J shed 4 bases, with 9 bases lying between them. The CDR3 is made up of 12 amino acids. The CDR3 here is CASSRGLYEQYV. Here the CDR3 DNA reads TGTGCCAGCAGTCGGGGCCTTTACGAGCAGTACGTC.

The gene calls are TRBV28 and TRBJ2-5; perhaps TRBD1 as D (6 bases). Germline V gene lookup returns CDR1 MDHEN and CDR2 SYDVKM. CDR3 length: 15 amino acids. V lost 3 bases to trimming and J lost 4 bases, with 15 bases between them. Here the CDR3 reads CASSLSAGAGETQYF. The CDR3 region has the DNA TGTGCCAGCAGTTTGTCAGCAGGGGCTGGAGAGACCCAGTACTTC. Filled out from reference TRBV28 and TRBJ2-5, the complete variable domain reads DVKVTQSSRYLVKRTGEKVFLECVQDMDHENMFWYRQDPGLGLRLIYFSYDVKMKEKGDIPEGYSVSREKKERFSLILESASTNQTSMYLCASSLSAGAGETQYFGPGTRLLVL.

This clonotype was seen ten or more times. CDR3 bases: TGTGCCAGCAGTTTAGTGACTAACTATGGCTACACCTTC. It translates to CASSLVTNYGYTF. The chain joins TRBV12-3 or TRBV12-4 to TRBJ1-2; D gene ambiguous. The CDR3 has 13 amino acids. Trimming left V 1 base short and J 0 bases short, with 3 bases between.

This chain's CDR3 is CASSFGVPSSYNEQFF. Here the CDR3 DNA reads TGCGCCAGCAGCTTCGGGGTACCGAGCTCCTACAATGAGCAGTTCTTC. The rearrangement uses TRBV5-1 and TRBJ2-1; a possible D gene is TRBD2 (5 bases). Germline CDR1 SGHRS, CDR2 YFSETQ. Trimming took 2 bases from V and 0 from J, leaving 12 bases between them. The CDR3 consists of 16 residues.

This clonotype was counted at least ten times. The chain uses TRBV7-8 and TRBJ2-7; the D call may be TRBD1 or TRBD2 (5 bases each). The V gene lost 6 bases and the J gene lost 0 bases, with 18 bases spanning the gap. The CDR3 length is 16 residues. From germline, CDR1 is SGHVS and CDR2 FQNEAQ. CDR3 residues: CASRRSRDQSSYEQYV. The CDR3 bases are TGTGCCAGCAGGCGTTCCAGGGACCAAAGCTCCTACGAGCAGTACGTC.

There are many counts of this clonotype. This rearrangement joins TRBV5-1 to TRBJ2-7; 7 nucleotides match TRBD2. The CDR3 has 13 amino acids. With V trimmed by 4 bases and J by 7 bases, 8 bases remained unmatched. Per the germline V gene, CDR1 is SGHRS and CDR2 is YFSETQ. This chain's CDR3 is CASSPSGPREQYF. The DNA of the CDR3 is TGCGCCAGCAGCCCTAGCGGCCCGAGGGAGCAGTACTTC.

This clonotype was counted ten times or more. The J gene is TRBJ1-4, the V gene TRBV30; unclear D gene. Germline lookup yields CDR1 GTSNPN and CDR2 SVGIG (reference sequence). There are 14 residues in the CDR3. The germline V and J ends were trimmed by 0 bases and 7 bases, with 12 bases remaining between them. The CDR3: CAWSVGASSEKLFF. CDR3 nucleotide sequence: TGTGCCTGGAGTGTAGGCGCGTCTAGTGAAAAACTGTTTTTT.